This T cell receptor (beta chain) was sequenced in a study of CD8+CD57+ T cells in acquired aplastic anemia. Overall study context: Average DNA yield from sorted CD4+ and CD8+ cells was about 3.2 ug.

This clonotype was seen at least ten times. What it recognizes is unknown. Study results and caveats: Over 25 shared CD8+ CDR3s appeared highly expressed within patients' immunodominant clones. The CD8+ Simpson's diversity of patients and controls was not significantly different.

Patients picked for sequencing had shown CD8+CD57+ cell expansion detected by flow cytometry. Patients, without exception, had severe acquired aplastic anemia. Germline CDR1 SNHLY, CDR2 FYNNEI. This CDR3 is 14 amino acids long. The V end lost 6 bases, the J end lost 7 bases, and 16 bases lay between the germline ends. Genomic DNA served as template for TCR beta VDJ and CDR3 profiling. One entry per CDR3 protein results from TCRdb running MiXCR on the reads. The data contain more than 150,000 distinct CDR3 sequences, approximately 51% of them singletons. The sequenced material came from sorted CD4+, CD8+, or CD8+CD57+ T cells (not recorded which) from PBMCs. The TCR sequence derives from a human donor with aplastic anemia. J is TRBJ2-1 and V is TRBV2; no reliable D call. Written as DNA, the CDR3 is TGTGCCAGCAGGGCCAAGGTTTCGTCGAATGAGCAGTTCTTC. As protein: CASRAKVSSNEQFF.